This T cell receptor (beta chain) was recovered during a study of post-analysis software for immune sequencing data. Study conclusions and caveats: Significantly lower normalized Chao1 diversity was found in patients with multiple sclerosis relative to controls. Higher frequency in patients than in controls was seen for roughly five TRBV segments, with TRBV5-6, TRBV5-1 and TRBV20-1 among them.

V lost 5 bases to trimming and J lost 2 bases; unmatched junction nucleotides: 6. The CDR3 loop spans 15 amino acids. Germline-derived CDR1 and CDR2 are SGHTA and FQGNSA. Turning to this clonotype: The antigen is not known.

Carried by the TCR beta cDNA libraries were unique molecular identifiers. TCRdb re-called the PCR reads with MiXCR, one entry per CDR3 protein. The sample comprises about 800,000 distinct CDR3 sequences, 30% of which are singletons, and 0.55% to 0.65% rests with the top ten. This chain joins TRBV7-2 and TRBJ2-7, with 10 bases identical to TRBD2. Sequenced material: blood. The receptor was derived from a girl aged 10 to 17 with multiple sclerosis. The CDR3 coding sequence is TGTGCCAGCAGCATTGACGGACTAGCGGCCTACGAGCAGTACTTC. It is translated as CASSIDGLAAYEQYF.